This T cell receptor (beta chain) was documented in a study of blood T cells in healthy people across ages. Sample-barcoded 5' priming and a J-beta primer mix drove a second PCR of roughly 7 to 11 cycles. TCRdb reanalysed the 5' RACE reads using MiXCR and keeps one entry per CDR3 protein. Of about 1.8 million distinct CDR3 sequences in the sample, 49% were seen once. V shed 9 bases and J 0 bases; nucleotides not matched to a gene: 11. CDR3 length equals 15 residues. Germline assignment: CDR1 MNHNS and CDR2 SASEGT. The source of this sequence is a woman aged 40 to 50 in good health. Sequenced material: blood. The chain couples TRBV6-1 to TRBJ2-7, with 7 bases that match TRBD2. The CDR3 nucleotides are TGTGCCAGTAGGATCGGGGGGAGCTTCTCCTACGAGCAGTACTTC. Amino acids: CASRIGGSFSYEQYF.